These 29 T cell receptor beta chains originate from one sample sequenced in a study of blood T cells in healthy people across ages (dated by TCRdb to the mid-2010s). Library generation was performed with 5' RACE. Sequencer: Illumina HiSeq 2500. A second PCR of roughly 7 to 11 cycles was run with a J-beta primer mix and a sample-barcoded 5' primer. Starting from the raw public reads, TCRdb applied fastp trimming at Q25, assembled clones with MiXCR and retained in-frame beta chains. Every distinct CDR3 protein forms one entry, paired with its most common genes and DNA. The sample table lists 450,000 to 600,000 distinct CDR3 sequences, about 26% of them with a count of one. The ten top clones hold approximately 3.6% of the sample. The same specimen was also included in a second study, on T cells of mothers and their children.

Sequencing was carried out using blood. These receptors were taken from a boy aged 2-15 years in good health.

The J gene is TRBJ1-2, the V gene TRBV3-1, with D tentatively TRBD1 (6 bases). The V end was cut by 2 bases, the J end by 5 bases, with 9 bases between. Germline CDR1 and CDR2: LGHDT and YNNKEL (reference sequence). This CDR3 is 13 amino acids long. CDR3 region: CASSQWGPYGYTF. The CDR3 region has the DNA TGTGCCAGCAGCCAATGGGGGCCGTATGGCTACACCTTC.

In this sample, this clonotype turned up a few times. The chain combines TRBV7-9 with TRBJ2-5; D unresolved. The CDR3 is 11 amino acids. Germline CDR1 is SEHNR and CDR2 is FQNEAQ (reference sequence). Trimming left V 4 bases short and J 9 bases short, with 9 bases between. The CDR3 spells CASSSSDAQYF. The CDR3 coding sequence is TGTGCCAGCAGCTCCTCAGACGCCCAGTACTTC.

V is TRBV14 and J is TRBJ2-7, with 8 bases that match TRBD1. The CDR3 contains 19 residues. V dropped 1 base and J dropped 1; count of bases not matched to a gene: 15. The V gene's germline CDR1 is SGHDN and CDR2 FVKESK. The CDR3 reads CASSQVLYRGQVLSYEQYF. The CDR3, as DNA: TGTGCCAGCAGCCAAGTTCTTTATCGGGGACAGGTCCTTTCCTACGAGCAGTACTTC.

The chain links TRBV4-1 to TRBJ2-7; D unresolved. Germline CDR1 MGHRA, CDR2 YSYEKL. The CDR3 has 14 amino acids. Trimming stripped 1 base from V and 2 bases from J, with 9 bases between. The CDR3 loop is CASSQGNYAYEQYF. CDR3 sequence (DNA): TGCGCCAGCAGCCAAGGAAATTACGCCTACGAGCAGTACTTC.

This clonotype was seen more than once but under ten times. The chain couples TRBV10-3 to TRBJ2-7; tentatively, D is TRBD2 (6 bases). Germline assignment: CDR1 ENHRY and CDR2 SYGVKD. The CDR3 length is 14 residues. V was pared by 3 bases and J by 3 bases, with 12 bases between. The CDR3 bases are TGTGCCATCAGTGATGTCGGGACTGACTACGAGCAGTACTTC. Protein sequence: CAISDVGTDYEQYF.

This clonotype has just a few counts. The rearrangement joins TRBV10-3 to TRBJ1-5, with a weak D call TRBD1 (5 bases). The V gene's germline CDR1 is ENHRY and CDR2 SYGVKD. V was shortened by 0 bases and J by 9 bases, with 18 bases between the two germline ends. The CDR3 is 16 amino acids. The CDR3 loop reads CAISESGGTGIGPQHF. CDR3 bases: TGTGCCATCAGTGAGTCGGGTGGGACCGGGATAGGGCCCCAGCATTTT.

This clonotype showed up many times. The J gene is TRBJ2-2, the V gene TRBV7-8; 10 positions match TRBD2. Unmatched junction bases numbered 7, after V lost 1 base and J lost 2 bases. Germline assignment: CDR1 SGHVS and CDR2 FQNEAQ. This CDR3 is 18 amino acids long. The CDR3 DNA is TGTGCCAGCAGCTTAGATGAGCGGGGGGGGAAAAACACCGGGGAGCTGTTTTTT. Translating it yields CASSLDERGGKNTGELFF.

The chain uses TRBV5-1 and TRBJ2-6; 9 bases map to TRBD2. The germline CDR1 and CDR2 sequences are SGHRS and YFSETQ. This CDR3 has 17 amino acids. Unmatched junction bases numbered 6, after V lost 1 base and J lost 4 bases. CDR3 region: CASSLLSGSAGANVLTF. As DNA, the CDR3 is TGCGCCAGCAGCTTGCTTAGCGGGAGTGCAGGGGCCAACGTCCTGACTTTC. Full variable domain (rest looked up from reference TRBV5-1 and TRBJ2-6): KAGVTQTPRYLIKTRGQQVTLSCSPISGHRSVSWYQQTPGQGLQFLFEYFSETQRNKGNFPGRFSGRQFSNSRSEMNVSTLELGDSALYLCASSLLSGSAGANVLTFGAGSRLTVL.

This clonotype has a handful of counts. The CDR3 here is CASSPIGTVYGYTF. DNA for the CDR3: TGTGCCAGCAGCCCAATTGGGACAGTCTATGGCTACACCTTC. The chain carries TRBV14 and TRBJ1-2, with TRBD1 matching over 7 bases. The CDR3 extends over 14 amino acids. Germline CDR1 is SGHDN and CDR2 is FVKESK. V shed 4 bases, J shed 4 bases, and the junction held 6 bases outside the gene matches.

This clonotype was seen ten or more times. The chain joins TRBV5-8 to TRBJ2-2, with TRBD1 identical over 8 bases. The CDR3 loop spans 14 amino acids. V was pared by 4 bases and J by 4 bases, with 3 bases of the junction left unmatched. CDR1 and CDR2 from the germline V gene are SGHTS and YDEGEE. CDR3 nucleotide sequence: TGTGCCAGCAGCCCGGACAGGGCCACCGGGGAGCTGTTTTTT. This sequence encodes CASSPDRATGELFF.

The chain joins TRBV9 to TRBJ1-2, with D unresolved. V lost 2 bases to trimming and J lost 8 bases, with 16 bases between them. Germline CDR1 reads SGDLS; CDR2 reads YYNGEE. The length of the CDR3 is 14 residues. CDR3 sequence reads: CASSVEGEVYGYTF. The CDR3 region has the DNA TGTGCCAGCAGCGTGGAGGGCGAGGTATACGGCTACACCTTC.

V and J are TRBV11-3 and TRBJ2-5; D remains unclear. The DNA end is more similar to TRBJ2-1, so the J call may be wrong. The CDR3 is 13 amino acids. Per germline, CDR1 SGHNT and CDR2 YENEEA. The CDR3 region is CASSLIATGGQFF. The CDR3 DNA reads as TGTGCCAGCAGCTTAATAGCAACGGGTGGGCAGTTCTTC.

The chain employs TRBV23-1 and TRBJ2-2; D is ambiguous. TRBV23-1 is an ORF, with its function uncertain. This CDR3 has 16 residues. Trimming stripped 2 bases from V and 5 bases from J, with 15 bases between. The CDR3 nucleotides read TGCGCCAGCAGTCAACCTCGCACCCCACGGACCGGGGAGCTGTTTTTT. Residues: CASSQPRTPRTGELFF.

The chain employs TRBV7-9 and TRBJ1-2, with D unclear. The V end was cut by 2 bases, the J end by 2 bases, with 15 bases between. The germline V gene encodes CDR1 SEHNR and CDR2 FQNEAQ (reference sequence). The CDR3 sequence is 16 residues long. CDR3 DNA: TGTGCCAGCAGCTTAAGTGTGGCCCACTTCAACTATGGCTACACCTTC. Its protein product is CASSLSVAHFNYGYTF. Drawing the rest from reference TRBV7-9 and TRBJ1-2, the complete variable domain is DTGVSQNPRHKITKRGQNVTFRCDPISEHNRLYWYRQTLGQGPEFLTYFQNEAQLEKSRLLSDRFSAERPKGSFSTLEIQRTEQGDSAMYLCASSLSVAHFNYGYTFGSGTRLTVV.

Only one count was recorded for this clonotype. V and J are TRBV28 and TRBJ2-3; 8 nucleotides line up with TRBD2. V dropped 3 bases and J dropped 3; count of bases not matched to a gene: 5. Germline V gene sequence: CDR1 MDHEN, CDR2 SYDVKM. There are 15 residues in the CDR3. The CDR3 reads CASSFWSGRTDTQYF. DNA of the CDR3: TGTGCCAGCAGTTTCTGGAGCGGGAGAACAGATACGCAGTATTTT.

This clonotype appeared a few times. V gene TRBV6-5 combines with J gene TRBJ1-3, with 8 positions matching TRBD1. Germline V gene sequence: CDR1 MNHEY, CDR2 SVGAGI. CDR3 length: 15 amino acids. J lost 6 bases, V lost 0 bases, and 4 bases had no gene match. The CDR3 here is CASSYSSGGENTIYF. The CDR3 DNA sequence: TGTGCCAGCAGTTACTCGTCAGGGGGCGAAAACACCATATATTTT.

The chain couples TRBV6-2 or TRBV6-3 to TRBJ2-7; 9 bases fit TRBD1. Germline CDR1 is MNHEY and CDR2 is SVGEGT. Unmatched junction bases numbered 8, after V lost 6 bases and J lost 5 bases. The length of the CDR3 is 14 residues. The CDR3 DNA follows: TGTGCCAGCAGGCCGGGACAGGGTTTCGACGAGCAGTACTTC. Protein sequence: CASRPGQGFDEQYF.

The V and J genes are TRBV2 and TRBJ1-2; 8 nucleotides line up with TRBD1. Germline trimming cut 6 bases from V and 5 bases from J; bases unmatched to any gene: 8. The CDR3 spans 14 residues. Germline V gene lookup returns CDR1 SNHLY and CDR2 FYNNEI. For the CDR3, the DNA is TGTGCCAGCAGAGCCGGGACAGGCATTTATGGCTACACCTTC. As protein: CASRAGTGIYGYTF.

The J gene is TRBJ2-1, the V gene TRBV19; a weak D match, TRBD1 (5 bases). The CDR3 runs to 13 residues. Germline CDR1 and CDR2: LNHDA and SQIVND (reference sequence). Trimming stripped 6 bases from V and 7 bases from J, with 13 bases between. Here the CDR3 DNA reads TGTGCCAGTAGCCGCCTAGGGGCTAATGAGCAGTTCTTC. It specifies CASSRLGANEQFF.

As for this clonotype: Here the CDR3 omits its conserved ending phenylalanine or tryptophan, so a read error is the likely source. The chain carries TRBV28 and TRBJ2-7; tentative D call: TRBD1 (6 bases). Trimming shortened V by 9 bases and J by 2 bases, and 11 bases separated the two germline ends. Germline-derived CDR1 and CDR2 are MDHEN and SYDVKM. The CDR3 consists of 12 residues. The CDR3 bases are TGTGCCAGTCGGGACACCGCCTACGAGCAGTACCTC. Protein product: CASRDTAYEQYL.

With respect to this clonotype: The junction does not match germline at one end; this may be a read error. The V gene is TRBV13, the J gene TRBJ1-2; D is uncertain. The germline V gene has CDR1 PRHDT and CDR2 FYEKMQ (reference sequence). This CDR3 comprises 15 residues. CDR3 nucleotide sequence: TGTGCCAGCACCTCTTTGTGGGTGGAGAACTATGGTTACACCTTC. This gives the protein CASTSLWVENYGYTF.

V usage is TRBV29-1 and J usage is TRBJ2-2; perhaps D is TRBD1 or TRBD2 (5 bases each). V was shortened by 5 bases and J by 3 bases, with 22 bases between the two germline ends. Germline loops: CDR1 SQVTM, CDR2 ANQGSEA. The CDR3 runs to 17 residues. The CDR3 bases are TGCAGCGTTCCTGTAGCAATTTCCCGAGGGGACACCGGGGAGCTGTTTTTT. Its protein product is CSVPVAISRGDTGELFF.

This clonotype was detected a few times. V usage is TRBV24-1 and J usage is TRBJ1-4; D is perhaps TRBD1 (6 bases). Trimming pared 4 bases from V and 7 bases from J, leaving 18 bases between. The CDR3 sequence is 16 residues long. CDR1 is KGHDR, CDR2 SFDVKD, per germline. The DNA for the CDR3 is TGTGCCACCAGTGACCGCCACAGGGTCTTGAGTGAAAAACTGTTTTTT. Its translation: CATSDRHRVLSEKLFF.

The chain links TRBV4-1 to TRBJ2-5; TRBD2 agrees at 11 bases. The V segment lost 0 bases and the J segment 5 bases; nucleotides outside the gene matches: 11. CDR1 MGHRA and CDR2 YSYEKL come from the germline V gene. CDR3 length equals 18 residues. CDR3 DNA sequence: TGCGCCAGCAGCCAAGACCCTACACTAGCGGGGGAGGAGGAGACCCAGTACTTC. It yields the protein CASSQDPTLAGEEETQYF.

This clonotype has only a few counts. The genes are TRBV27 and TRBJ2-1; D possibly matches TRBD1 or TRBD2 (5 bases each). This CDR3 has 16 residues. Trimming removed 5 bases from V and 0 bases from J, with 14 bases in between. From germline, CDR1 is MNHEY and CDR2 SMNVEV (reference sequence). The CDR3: CASSPGDGLSYNEQFF. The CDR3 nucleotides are TGTGCCAGCAGTCCCGGGGACGGACTCTCCTACAATGAGCAGTTCTTC.

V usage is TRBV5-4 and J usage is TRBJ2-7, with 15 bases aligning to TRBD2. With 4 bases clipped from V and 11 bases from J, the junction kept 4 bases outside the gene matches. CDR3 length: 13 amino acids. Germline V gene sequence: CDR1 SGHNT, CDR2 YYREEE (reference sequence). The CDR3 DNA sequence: TGTGCCAGCAGCACGGGACTAGCGGGGGGAAAGTACTTC. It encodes CASSTGLAGGKYF. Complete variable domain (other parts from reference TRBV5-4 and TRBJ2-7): ETGVTQSPTHLIKTRGQQVTLRCSSQSGHNTVSWYQQALGQGPQFIFQYYREEENGRGNFPPRFSGLQFPNYSSELNVNALELDDSALYLCASSTGLAGGKYFGPGTRLTVT.

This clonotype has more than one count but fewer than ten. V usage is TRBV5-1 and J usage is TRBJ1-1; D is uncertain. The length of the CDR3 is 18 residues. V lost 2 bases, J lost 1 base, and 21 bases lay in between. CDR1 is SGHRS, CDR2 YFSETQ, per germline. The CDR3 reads CASSFDRSDPSSNTEAFF. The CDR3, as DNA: TGCGCCAGCAGCTTCGACCGGTCGGACCCCTCCTCGAACACTGAAGCTTTCTTT.

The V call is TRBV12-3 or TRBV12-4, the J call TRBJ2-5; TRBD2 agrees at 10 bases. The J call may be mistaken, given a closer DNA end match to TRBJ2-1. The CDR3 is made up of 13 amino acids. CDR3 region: CASKASGGPEQFF. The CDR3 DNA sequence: TGTGCCAGCAAGGCTAGCGGGGGCCCTGAGCAGTTCTTC.

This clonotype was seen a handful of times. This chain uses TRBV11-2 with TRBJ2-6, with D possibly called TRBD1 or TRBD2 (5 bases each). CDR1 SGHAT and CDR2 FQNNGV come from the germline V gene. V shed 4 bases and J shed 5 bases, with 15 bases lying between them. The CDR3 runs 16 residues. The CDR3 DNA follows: TGTGCCAGCAGCTCCGGGACGGTCGTTTGGGCCAACGTCCTGACTTTC. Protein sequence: CASSSGTVVWANVLTF.